These 21 T cell receptor beta chains originate from one sample sequenced in a study of post-analysis software for immune sequencing data. Their cognate antigens are unknown. Broader study findings: There were about 5 TRBV segments more frequent in patients than controls, and TRBV5-6, TRBV5-1 and TRBV20-1 were among them.

The TCR beta cDNA libraries carried unique molecular identifiers. TCRdb re-analysed the PCR reads in MiXCR, keeping a single row per CDR3 protein. This table holds just over 250,000 distinct CDR3 sequences, 30% to 45% found once. Sequenced sample: blood. The receptors shown here come from a girl under 18 with multiple sclerosis.

This clonotype was counted many times. This chain uses TRBV3-1 with TRBJ2-1; D ambiguous. The CDR3 contains 15 residues. Germline CDR1 and CDR2: LGHDT and YNNKEL (reference sequence). V lost 4 bases to trimming and J lost 5 bases, with 15 bases between them. DNA for the CDR3: TGTGCCAGCAGCCCCCGGTCCCAGCTAAACAATGAGCAGTTCTTC. This gives the protein CASSPRSQLNNEQFF.

Regarding this clonotype: One base away lies a much larger clone, so this may be a sequencing read error. V is TRBV3-1 and J is TRBJ2-3; D is possibly TRBD2 (6 bases). Trimming took 5 bases from V and 6 from J, leaving 24 bases between them. The CDR3 is 17 amino acids. Per germline, CDR1 LGHDT and CDR2 YNNKEL (reference sequence). The CDR3 region is CASSTDPRRGRPDTQYF. In nucleotides, the CDR3 is TGTGCCAGCAGCACCGACCCTCGGCGGGGAAGGCCGGATACGCAGTATTTT.

This clonotype was recorded a few times. This sequence joins TRBV14 and TRBJ2-2, with D perhaps matching TRBD2 (5 bases). The V end lost 1 base, the J end lost 8 bases, and 11 bases lay between the germline ends. The CDR3 sequence is 14 residues long. The germline gives CDR1 SGHDN, CDR2 FVKESK. The CDR3 region has the DNA TGTGCCAGCAGCCAAGTGAGGGCCACAGGGGAGCTGTTTTTT. Its translation is CASSQVRATGELFF.

On this clonotype: A clone one base away is much larger, so this may be a read error. The chain uses TRBV9 and TRBJ2-1; unclear D gene. V was trimmed by 4 bases and J by 8 bases, leaving 10 bases between them. CDR1 and CDR2 (germline): SGDLS, YYNGEE. The CDR3 has 12 amino acids. The CDR3, as DNA: TGTGCCAGCAGCTCCCCGTGCGATGAGCAGTTCTTC. This gives the protein CASSSPCDEQFF. Looking up the rest from reference TRBV9 and TRBJ2-1 gives the full variable domain: DSGVTQTPKHLITATGQRVTLRCSPRSGDLSVYWYQQSLDQGLQFLIQYYNGEERAKGNILERFSAQQFPDLHSELNLSSLELGDSALYFCASSSPCDEQFFGPGTRLTVL.

The table lists this clonotype with many counts. V is TRBV7-2 and J is TRBJ2-1; 7 bases are shared with TRBD2. The CDR3 runs 13 residues. The ends lost 7 bases at V and 13 bases at J; junction bases unmatched: 13. From germline, CDR1 is SGHTA and CDR2 FQGNSA. The CDR3 nucleotides read TGTGCCAGCACCTCAAGGCAAGGGACTACCCAGTTCTTC. It yields the protein CASTSRQGTTQFF.

Turning to this clonotype: This may arise from a read error, as a much more abundant clone is one base away. This chain joins TRBV7-8 and TRBJ2-3; 8 positions agree with TRBD2. V lost 5 bases to trimming and J lost 4 bases; unmatched junction nucleotides: 8. This CDR3 is 15 amino acids long. Looked up from germline, CDR1 is SGHVS and CDR2 is FQNEAQ. The CDR3 reads CASSTQRERADTQYF. The CDR3 nucleotides read TGTGCCAGCAGCACTCAGCGGGAGCGGGCAGATACGCAGTATTTT.

This clonotype was seen many times. This chain links TRBV29-1 with TRBJ1-6, with D possibly TRBD1 on 6 matching bases. V gave up 4 bases and J gave up 4 bases, with 8 bases separating them. There are 13 residues in the CDR3. Germline V gene lookup returns CDR1 SQVTM and CDR2 ANQGSEA. The CDR3 bases are TGCAGCGTTGGGACAGAGTATAATTCACCCCTCCACTTT. Its translation: CSVGTEYNSPLHF.

This clonotype was found many times. The rearrangement uses TRBV7-9 and TRBJ2-1, with 11 positions matching TRBD2. The CDR3 spans 15 residues. Per the germline V gene, CDR1 is SEHNR and CDR2 is FQNEAQ (reference sequence). The V and J ends lost 1 base and 15 bases, in that order; junction bases with no gene match: 11. The CDR3 spells CASSLDLSGREALFF. CDR3 nucleotide sequence: TGTGCCAGCAGCTTAGATCTTAGCGGGAGGGAGGCTCTGTTCTTC.

This clonotype was counted only a few times. This could be a read error, since a much larger clone is one nucleotide away. The chain recombines TRBV28 with TRBJ2-1; 8 bases match TRBD2. The J segment lost 7 bases and the V segment lost 3 bases, leaving 11 bases of the junction unmatched. Per the germline V gene, CDR1 is MDHEN and CDR2 is SYDVKM. CDR3 length equals 16 residues. DNA of the CDR3: TGTGCCAGCAGTTTCAGACGAGCGGGAGAAGGAAATGAGCAGTTCTTC. It yields the protein CASSFRRAGEGNEQFF.

For this clonotype: Given a much more abundant clone one base away, this may be a read error. The V gene is TRBV7-2, the J gene TRBJ1-5, with TRBD1 matching over 9 bases. Germline V CDR1 and CDR2: SGHTA, FQGNSA. The V segment lost 4 bases and the J segment 3 bases; nucleotides outside the gene matches: 4. There are 15 residues in the CDR3. The chain's CDR3 is CASSWGQGYNQPQHF. CDR3 in DNA: TGTGCCAGCAGCTGGGGACAGGGCTACAATCAGCCCCAGCATTTT.

The J gene is TRBJ2-1, the V gene TRBV25-1; D is perhaps TRBD1 (6 bases). There are 13 residues in the CDR3. Between the trimmed V and J ends, which lost 8 bases and 3 bases, there was a span of 11 bases. Germline assignment: CDR1 MGHDK and CDR2 SYGVNS. The CDR3 here is CASGYRVYNEQFF. As DNA, the CDR3 is TGTGCCAGCGGGTACAGGGTCTACAATGAGCAGTTCTTC.

This clonotype was seen a few times. The rearrangement links TRBV7-9 to TRBJ1-4, with TRBD1 as a possible D gene (6 bases). This CDR3 has 15 residues. Germline V gene data show CDR1 as SEHNR and CDR2 as FQNEAQ (reference sequence). Trimming stripped 5 bases from V and 7 bases from J, with 17 bases between. The chain's CDR3 is CASSRDGGGPEKLFF. The DNA for the CDR3 is TGTGCCAGCAGCCGTGACGGGGGGGGCCCTGAAAAACTGTTTTTT.

The V and J genes are TRBV12-3 or TRBV12-4 and TRBJ1-1, with TRBD1 matching over 7 bases. This CDR3 is built from 19 residues. V shed 0 bases and J 7 bases; nucleotides not matched to a gene: 20. CDR3 nucleotides: TGTGCCAGCAGTTTAGCCTTAGGGTGGGACAGACCTCGGACGGGTGAAGCTTTCTTT. This gives the protein CASSLALGWDRPRTGEAFF.

On this clonotype itself: A much larger clone differs from this one at a single base, so this may be a read error. The genes are TRBV3-1 and TRBJ2-5; 11 nucleotides line up with TRBD2. CDR3 length equals 16 residues. Germline CDR1 reads LGHDT; CDR2 reads YNNKEL (reference sequence). V lost 2 bases, J lost 11 bases, and 13 bases stayed unmatched. DNA of the CDR3: TGTGCCAGCAGCCAAAGGTCTCTAGCGGGAGGCAGTGCGCAGTACTTC. Amino acid sequence: CASSQRSLAGGSAQYF.

This clonotype was observed many times. The chain uses TRBV20-1 and TRBJ2-1; 13 nucleotides line up with TRBD2. The CDR3 covers 20 residues. Germline V gene lookup returns CDR1 DFQATT and CDR2 SNEGSKA (reference sequence). Trimming at V came to 0 bases and at J to 0 bases, leaving 11 bases not matched to a gene. CDR3 coding DNA: TGCAGTGCTAGAGAAGGTGGGGGACTAGCGGGGTTAAGCTCCTACAATGAGCAGTTCTTC. Its translation is CSAREGGGLAGLSSYNEQFF.

This clonotype was recorded many times. This chain joins TRBV2 and TRBJ2-1; D could derive from TRBD1 or TRBD2 (5 bases each). The CDR3 spans 13 residues. Germline CDR1 SNHLY, CDR2 FYNNEI. V lost 5 bases and J lost 5, with 10 bases in between. The DNA of the CDR3 is TGTGCCAGCAGTCGGGACGTGGACAATGAGCAGTTCTTC. Translating gives CASSRDVDNEQFF.

CDR3 nucleotides: TGCAGTGCTCCGAAACGGCGGGAAGGCCGTCATGAGCAGTTCTTC. Amino acid sequence: CSAPKRREGRHEQFF. V and J are TRBV20-1 and TRBJ2-1; tentative D call: TRBD2 (6 bases). The CDR3 totals 15 residues. Looked up from germline, CDR1 is DFQATT and CDR2 is SNEGSKA (reference sequence). The ends were cut back, 5 bases at V and 8 bases at J, with 22 bases in the middle.

This clonotype was found many times. J is TRBJ2-1 and V is TRBV3-1, with D perhaps matching TRBD1 (6 bases). Trimming left V 2 bases short and J 4 bases short, with 6 bases between. Germline assignment: CDR1 LGHDT and CDR2 YNNKEL (reference sequence). This CDR3 has 13 amino acids. CDR3 amino acids: CASSQQGYNEQFF. As DNA, the CDR3 is TGTGCCAGCAGCCAACAGGGGTACAATGAGCAGTTCTTC.

In this sample, this clonotype turned up a few times. One end of the junction is discordant with germline, which a read error may explain. The rearrangement links TRBV7-9 to TRBJ1-2; D remains unclear. The germline V gene encodes CDR1 SEHNR and CDR2 FQNEAQ (reference sequence). The CDR3 is made up of 17 amino acids. CDR3 sequence: CAGSSGSRTATNYGYTF. For the CDR3, the DNA is TGTGCCGGCAGCTCGGGATCACGGACGGCTACTAACTATGGCTACACCTTC.

This chain links TRBV28 with TRBJ1-1, with D unclear. The CDR3 length is 16 residues. The germline CDR1 and CDR2 sequences are MDHEN and SYDVKM. The V and J ends lost 3 bases and 1 base respectively, with 15 bases between them. CDR3 nucleotide sequence: TGTGCCAGCAGTTTTTGGGCCCGGGCGGCGAACACTGAAGCTTTCTTT. Residues: CASSFWARAANTEAFF. Looking up the rest from reference TRBV28 and TRBJ1-1 gives the full variable domain: DVKVTQSSRYLVKRTGEKVFLECVQDMDHENMFWYRQDPGLGLRLIYFSYDVKMKEKGDIPEGYSVSREKKERFSLILESASTNQTSMYLCASSFWARAANTEAFFGQGTRLTVV.

The table lists this clonotype with a count of one. Just one base apart from a much larger clone, this may be a read error. The chain links TRBV28 to TRBJ2-6; D is tentatively TRBD1 or TRBD2 (6 bases each). This CDR3 comprises 15 residues. Trimming pared 7 bases from V and 2 bases from J, leaving 12 bases between. Germline CDR1 MDHEN, CDR2 SYDVKM. The CDR3 sequence is CASTMGGPGANVLTF. CDR3 coding DNA: TGTGCCAGCACCATGGGGGGCCCTGGGGCCAACGTCCTGACTTTC. Full variable domain (rest looked up from reference TRBV28 and TRBJ2-6): DVKVTQSSRYLVKRTGEKVFLECVQDMDHENMFWYRQDPGLGLRLIYFSYDVKMKEKGDIPEGYSVSREKKERFSLILESASTNQTSMYLCASTMGGPGANVLTFGAGSRLTVL.